One T cell receptor (beta chain) is described in this entry. Trimming took 1 base from V and 2 from J, leaving 10 bases between them. CDR3 length: 15 residues. Per the germline V gene, CDR1 is SGHKS and CDR2 is YYEKEE (reference sequence). The sample comes from a study of blood T cell repertoires in COVID-19. Overall study context: PBMCs, B-cell-depleted T cells, or T cells were the source of the cDNA or gDNA that made up the material.

Authors' analysis steps: Quantification of nucleated cells was approximated via reference gene primer amplification. Sequenced by immunoSEQ multiplex PCR; TCRdb stores in-frame clones only, minus some. The V and J calls and the clone size are those of that table, but D and trimming were determined from the DNA. Of some 200,000 clones listed, over 75% are singletons. The clonotype comes from a man aged 35 to 55 with active or convalescent COVID-19. The sequenced material came from peripheral blood. This chain connects TRBV5-5 to TRBJ2-1, with no clear D. The CDR3 here is CASSLLALPYNEQFF. DNA of the CDR3: TGTGCCAGCAGCTTGTTGGCACTACCCTACAATGAGCAGTTCTTC. Looking up the rest from reference TRBV5-5 and TRBJ2-1 gives the full variable domain: DAGVTQSPTHLIKTRGQQVTLRCSPISGHKSVSWYQQVLGQGPQFIFQYYEKEERGRGNFPDRFSARQFPNYSSELNVNALLLGDSALYLCASSLLALPYNEQFFGPGTRLTVL.